The present entry profiles one T cell receptor beta chain with its context. The antigen remains unidentified. Here immunoSEQ multiplex PCR was the method, and the copy in TCRdb shows in-frame clones only, minus some. The sample lists about 2 million clones, about 95% seen once, with under 1.5% in the top ten. Selected positively for CCR7 and CD45RO-negative, naive CD8 cells excluded terminally differentiated effector memory CD45RA+ cells. This sample stems from a study of shared clonotypes between healthy human individuals. General study findings and limits: Memory subsets generally showed smaller estimated richness than naive subsets did. A reduction in generation probabilities was seen for non-shared clonotypes relative to those shared by all four donors. Sequencing depth was a factor that was expected to affect clonotype sharing among donors.

The CDR3 has 16 residues. Per the germline V gene, CDR1 is MGHRA and CDR2 is YSYEKL. V lost 3 bases and J lost 0; bases outside the gene matches: 6. The receptor was isolated from a man aged 18 to 30 in good health. Sample: naive CD8+ T cells sorted from blood. The chain recombines TRBV4-1 with TRBJ2-7, with 9 positions matching TRBD2. CDR3 amino acids: CASSHARGGPSYEQYF. The CDR3 coding sequence is TGCGCCAGCAGCCACGCGCGGGGGGGCCCCTCCTACGAGCAGTACTTC.